This TCR beta chain was retrieved from a study of CD8 T cell repertoires and HIV-1 epitope variants (dated by TCRdb to about 2020). In the study overall: In separate culture wells, T cells were stimulated with each of twenty-five peptides that represented autologous and known Gag and Nef epitope variants. A 1M T cell aliquot was kept as an uncultured baseline condition, separate from the approximately 83 T cell cultures. The epitopes tested covered three Gag epitope families plus Nef HW9 and YT9. Among the control conditions were a peptide pool of CMV, EBV and flu, the Ebola AY9 epitope serving as a negative control, and a well with no peptide. Cultures were maintained for 9 to 10 days in IMDM with gentamicin, and half-media changes adding IL-2, IL-7 and IL-15 were performed on days 3 and 7. Using the EasySep Human T Cell Enrichment Kit, T cells were enriched and then co-cultured with an equal number of autologous T cell-negative cells acting as antigen-presenting cells. Running each culture condition in triplicate, except for one peptide done in duplicate, gave a total of 80 to 95 T cell cultures. Overall study outcomes, separate from this receptor: Only TCR beta chains were identified by the assay, and proliferation to antigen, not T cell function or cytokine profile, was indicated. The study identified roughly nine antigen-specific TCR beta clonotypes, 5 to 7 of which appeared to be cross-reactive for autologous or known escape epitope variants. Five or six clonotypes recognized the Nef KF9 family and one the HW9 family, with no responses to the TAALDMSHF plasma variant.

The CDR3 runs 19 amino acids, cysteine and phenylalanine included. This entry keeps only the CDR3 DNA: 57 bases, framed from base 1. The germline V gene gives CDR1 as LGHNA and CDR2 as YNFKEQ. V lost 0 bases and J lost 1 base, and the count of bases not matched to a germline gene is 5. Sequencing of TCR beta CDR3 regions was performed at survey depth on the immunoSEQ platform. The QIAamp DNA micro kit was used to extract genomic DNA from every cultured and uncultured CD8+ T cell population. As for how the authors treated the data: Any sample with under 5,000 productive reads was excluded, and this exclusion removed about 6% of the roughly 80 cultures stimulated with HIV peptides. A MANAFEST web app trimmed sequences to CDR3 and removed nonproductive sequences, CDR3s under 5 amino acids, and those not starting C or ending F/W. To count as antigen-specific, a clonotype had to be expanded in at least 2 of 3 replicates compared with the no-peptide control at FDR 0.01, and only within one epitope family. In addition, a specific clonotype needed a frequency at least fivefold higher than in wells stimulated with peptides from other epitope families. TCRdb stores this immuneACCESS table with in-frame sequences only. Part of the clones is absent; in the studies checked, under half of the shortfall reflects unresolved V genes, and no reason is known for the rest. That table gives V, J and clone size, and the DNA gave D and trimming. Within this sample are 5,000 to 7,500 clones, with 60% to 80% of them counted one time only. The ten biggest clones cover about 45% of the sample.

The EasySep Human CD8+ T Cell Enrichment Kit was used on day 10 to isolate CD8+ T cells from every culture. Comments on this clone: The target of this receptor is not known. No per-base quality is available; no much larger clone lies one base away.

The rearranged segments are TRBV4-2 and TRBJ2-1; TRBD2 aligns with 14 central bases. Specimen: cultured CD8+ T cells derived from PBMCs. The source is a male donor with HIV. Here is the DNA: TGTGCCAGCAGCCAAGATGACGGACTAGCGGGAGGTTCCTACAATGAGCAGTTCTTC. The encoded protein is CASSQDDGLAGGSYNEQFF.